This T cell receptor (beta chain) was found in a study of blood T cell repertoires in COVID-19. Authors' analysis steps: Estimation of nucleated cell counts relied on the amplification of reference gene primers. Clones were sequenced by immunoSEQ multiplex PCR, and TCRdb holds only the in-frame ones, with some missing. V and J calls and clone size come straight from that table; D and trimming were deduced from the DNA. In the table there are hundreds of thousands of clones, 87% of which are singletons. From germline, CDR1 is MNHEY and CDR2 SVGAGI. Between the trimmed V and J ends, which lost 6 bases and 3 bases, there was a span of 12 bases. This CDR3 has 14 amino acids.

This chain connects TRBV6-5 to TRBJ1-5, with D unclear. The sequencing input was peripheral blood. The origin of this receptor is a man between 18 and 29 years old with active or convalescent COVID-19. CDR3 bases: TGTGCCAGCAGGACGCGGGCCACCAATCAGCCCCAGCATTTT. Translated: CASRTRATNQPQHF.